These 2 T cell receptor beta chains came from one sample sequenced in a study of CD8 T cells in ankylosing spondylitis. MiXCR, run by TCRdb on the 5' RACE reads, gives a single entry per CDR3 protein. The table lists about 360,000 distinct CDR3 sequences, 14% to 15% of them singletons. The sample consisted of blood, either unsorted or a sorted T cell fraction (not recorded which). The receptors originated from a male donor with ankylosing spondylitis or in good health (not recorded which).

This clonotype showed up just a few times. The CDR3 bases are TGTGCCATCAGTGGGCCCAGCGGTGAGACCCAGTACTTC. This translates into CAISGPSGETQYF. The V call is TRBV10-3, the J call TRBJ2-5; D perhaps matches TRBD2 (5 bases). From germline, CDR1 is ENHRY and CDR2 SYGVKD. Trimming took 4 bases from V and 5 from J, leaving 11 bases between them. The CDR3 runs 13 residues.

This clonotype appeared many times. This chain uses TRBV12-3 or TRBV12-4 with TRBJ2-1, with D uncertain. Trimming removed 3 bases from V and 5 bases from J, with 8 bases in between. The CDR3 sequence is 13 residues long. CDR3 protein: CASSFPDNNEQFF. The DNA of the CDR3 is TGTGCCAGCAGTTTTCCGGATAACAATGAGCAGTTCTTC.